The 8 T cell receptor beta chains in this list originate from one sample, sequenced in a study of response to subunit inactivated influenza vaccine. TCRdb reprocessed the RT-PCR reads via MiXCR and lists one record per CDR3 protein. The data contain 530,000 or so distinct CDR3 sequences, 10% to 15% of them singletons. The sample consisted of PBMCs from blood, taken on the day of vaccination. These receptors originate from a man aged 45-60 years who received an inactivated influenza vaccine.

This clonotype was seen more than once but under ten times. The V gene is TRBV4-2, the J gene TRBJ2-3; tentative D call: TRBD1 (5 bases). Germline CDR1 reads LGHNA; CDR2 reads YNFKEQ. CDR3 length: 14 amino acids. Trimming cost V 1 base and J 6 bases, with 11 bases left between them. In nucleotides, the CDR3 is TGTGCCAGCAGCCAAGGGGGCCTAGTTGATACGCAGTATTTT. Amino acid sequence: CASSQGGLVDTQYF.

This clonotype turned up a few times. The V call is TRBV20-1, the J call TRBJ2-5, with D maybe TRBD1 (5 bases). CDR3 length: 14 residues. Germline V lookup: CDR1 DFQATT, CDR2 SNEGSKA (reference sequence). The germline V and J ends were trimmed by 2 bases and 4 bases, with 14 bases remaining between them. The CDR3 DNA reads as TGCAGTGCTAGAAGGTCGCAGGGTGGAGAGACCCAGTACTTC. Protein: CSARRSQGGETQYF.

This clonotype was counted between two and nine times. This chain uses TRBV2 with TRBJ2-7, with 11 bases lining up with TRBD1. There are 14 residues in the CDR3. Germline loops: CDR1 SNHLY, CDR2 FYNNEI. Germline trimming cut 7 bases from V and 5 bases from J; bases unmatched to any gene: 7. The CDR3 loop reads CASTQDRGLNEQYF. As DNA, the CDR3 is TGTGCCAGCACCCAGGACAGGGGGCTAAACGAGCAGTACTTC.

In its sample, this clonotype was seen a few times. This chain joins TRBV27 and TRBJ1-4; unclear D gene. Germline values: CDR1 MNHEY, CDR2 SMNVEV (reference sequence). Trimming pared 5 bases from V and 5 bases from J, leaving 6 bases between. CDR3 size: 12 residues. CDR3 loop: CASSRLNEKLFF. DNA for the CDR3: TGTGCCAGCAGTCGCCTCAATGAAAAACTGTTTTTT.

The chain links TRBV20-1 to TRBJ2-5; a weak D match, TRBD1 (6 bases). Deletions cut 6 bases from V and 1 base from J, with 12 bases between. This CDR3 spans 13 amino acids. CDR1 is DFQATT and CDR2 is SNEGSKA in the germline V gene (reference sequence). CDR3 amino acids: CSAKRTAQETQYF. The CDR3 DNA follows: TGCAGTGCCAAGCGGACAGCCCAAGAGACCCAGTACTTC.

This clonotype occurred a few times. The J gene is TRBJ1-4, the V gene TRBV12-3 or TRBV12-4; D call uncertain. V lost 2 bases to trimming and J lost 8 bases, with 12 bases between them. The CDR3 sequence is 14 residues long. In DNA, the CDR3 is TGTGCCAGCAGTTTACCGGGGTTAAGGGAAAAACTGTTTTTT. Protein sequence: CASSLPGLREKLFF.

The table lists this clonotype with a few counts. The chain links TRBV6-5 to TRBJ1-1; no clear D gene. Germline V gene sequence: CDR1 MNHEY, CDR2 SVGAGI. CDR3 size: 16 residues. V lost 0 bases to trimming and J lost 2 bases, with 13 bases between them. CDR3 amino acids: CASSYSSGVVNTEAFF. The CDR3 DNA is TGTGCCAGCAGTTACTCGAGTGGGGTGGTTAACACTGAAGCTTTCTTT.

Ten or more counts support this clonotype. The chain uses TRBV9 and TRBJ2-3; TRBD2 aligns across 12 bases. Germline-derived CDR1 and CDR2 are SGDLS and YYNGEE. The CDR3 spans 18 residues. The junction had 9 bases not matched to a gene; V was cut back by 4 bases and J by 0 bases. The CDR3 here is CASSNAPTSGRSTDTQYF. The CDR3 coding sequence is TGTGCCAGCAGCAACGCCCCGACTAGCGGGAGAAGCACAGATACGCAGTATTTT.